The T cell receptor (beta chain) described here comes from a study of CD8 T cells in ankylosing spondylitis. There are 14 residues in the CDR3. The germline V gene has CDR1 MDHEN and CDR2 SYDVKM. J gave up 14 bases and V 5 bases, and 13 bases lay outside the gene matches. Using its own MiXCR run on the 5' RACE reads, TCRdb lists one record per CDR3 protein. The data contain about 140,000 distinct CDR3 sequences, approximately 32% of them seen just once; the ten biggest clones take up approximately 5.9%. The specimen sequenced was synovial fluid, either unsorted or a sorted T cell fraction (not recorded which). V usage is TRBV28 and J usage is TRBJ2-3, with 10 bases fitting TRBD2. This clonotype was sampled from a male donor with ankylosing spondylitis. The CDR3 is CASSPGTSVPQGYF. In DNA, the CDR3 is TGTGCCAGCAGTCCGGGGACTAGCGTCCCTCAAGGGTATTTT.